Given below is one TCR beta chain in context. TCRdb keeps only in-frame clones here, not all; method: immunoSEQ multiplex PCR. The table records approximately 120,000 clones, 80% to 90% of them present only once. The entry originates in a study of T cell responses to AZD1222 COVID-19 vaccine. The CDR3 has 15 residues. Germline-derived CDR1 and CDR2 are MNHEY and SVGAGI. Trimming pared 7 bases from V and 3 bases from J, leaving 15 bases between. The V gene is TRBV6-5, the J gene TRBJ2-2; D tentatively reads TRBD1 or TRBD2 (7 bases each). The material sequenced was peripheral blood, taken 28 days after the second AZD1222 dose. The source of this sequence is an adult who received the AZD1222 COVID-19 vaccine. DNA for the CDR3: TGTGCCAGCATCCCCAGGGGGAGGGACACCGGGGAGCTGTTTTTT. Protein: CASIPRGRDTGELFF.